This T cell receptor beta chain was recovered during a study of PD-L1 blockade in urothelial cancer. Overall study: Male sex and bladder-origin urothelial cancer were recorded for about 85% of the roughly 30 patients. Blood was evaluated 3 weeks (second dose) and 6 weeks after therapy began. A median blood sample held 141,255 T cells and about 78,000 unique TCRs.

Sequenced by immunoSEQ multiplex PCR; TCRdb stores in-frame clones only, minus some. Here the sample spans about 45,000 clones, 88% being singletons. Study-level points and caveats: Below-median pretreatment blood TCR clonality was a predictor of better survival.

Worth noting for this clone: What it recognizes is unknown.

The time point here: pretreatment peripheral blood. The material was PBMCs, obtained around atezolizumab (anti-PD-L1) treatment. The TCR was taken from a donor at least 40 years old with urothelial cancer.

In nucleotides, the CDR3 is TGTGCCAGCAGTTGGGCAGGGCTTAGCACAGATACGCAGTATTTT. Translated: CASSWAGLSTDTQYF. The rearrangement joins TRBV27 to TRBJ2-3; possible D gene TRBD1, 5 bases. The CDR3 runs to 15 residues. Trimming cost V 4 bases and J 0 bases, with 11 bases left between them. Germline CDR1 reads MNHEY; CDR2 reads SMNVEV (reference sequence).